This TCR beta chain was observed in a study of shared clonotypes between healthy human individuals. Free of recent acute infections or vaccinations, the donors were healthy HIV-negative adults. About this clone: Its antigen is not identified.

Study-wide points: In this cohort, only blood was sampled, and tissue repertoires likely differ. Few donors restricted represented genetic and exposure-history diversity.

Each subset's genomic DNA was shared equally among a number of immunoSEQ plates. Some clones are missing from TCRdb's copy, which holds only in-frame ones; the method was immunoSEQ multiplex PCR. The sample consists of 2 million to 2.5 million clones, 85% to 95% of them appearing once. Looked up from germline, CDR1 is KGHSH and CDR2 is LQKENI. V shed 5 bases, J shed 6 bases, and the junction held 14 bases outside the gene matches. The CDR3 spans 17 residues. The sequence was obtained from a man aged 18 to 29 in good health. Some clones in this sample may be carry-over from other donors' samples. Sequencing was carried out using naive CD4+ T cells from PBMCs. Described subset: CD45RA+ positively selected. The chain couples TRBV18 to TRBJ2-2, with 8 bases aligning to TRBD2. CDR3 in amino acids: CASSYLAGTSNPGELFF. The CDR3 bases are TGTGCCAGCTCATACCTTGCCGGGACTAGTAACCCCGGGGAGCTGTTTTTT. Drawing the rest from reference TRBV18 and TRBJ2-2, the complete variable domain is NAGVMQNPRHLVRRRGQEARLRCSPMKGHSHVYWYRQLPEEGLKFMVYLQKENIIDESGMPKERFSAEFPKEGPSILRIQQVVRGDSAAYFCASSYLAGTSNPGELFFGEGSRLTVL.